A selection of T cell receptor beta chains follows, all from one sample in a study of T-cell memory formation after mild COVID-19. Each CDR3 protein gets one entry after TCRdb re-called the 5' RACE reads with MiXCR. The sample has roughly 560,000 distinct CDR3 sequences, around 21% seen once. The specimen sequenced was PBMCs or a T cell subset sorted from them (not recorded which). The receptors come from an adult woman who had mild COVID-19 (a few samples of this study predate the infection). Cell type and time point are not known. Each CDR3 is given with its conserved first and last residue. Fields, in order: J gene, D gene, V gene, clone size, CDR3 protein. The D gene is left open where the match is weak. A row's size may be missing; if present it is once, few, many or a size class.

>TRBJ2-2|.|TRBV4-1|many
CASSHRGAGELFF
>TRBJ1-5|.|TRBV24-1|.
CATSDLIVGRERQQPQHF
>TRBJ1-1|TRBD1|TRBV5-1|.
CASSLARGRRNTEAFF
>TRBJ2-2|TRBD1|TRBV24-1|few
CATSDLGGQRNTGELFF
>TRBJ1-2|TRBD1|TRBV3-1|few
CASSRRDSATYGYTF
>TRBJ2-1|TRBD2|TRBV29-1|few
CSVMGTSGRAANEQFF
>TRBJ2-7|.|TRBV19|.
CASSISLGYEQYF
>TRBJ2-6|.|TRBV25-1|.
CASSGSGSGANVLTF
>TRBJ2-4|.|TRBV12-3/TRBV12-4|few
CASSLVTAKNIQYF
>TRBJ1-1|TRBD1|TRBV5-1|.
CASSQAGGEGTEAFF
>TRBJ2-5|TRBD2|TRBV3-1|.
CASSQGVLDSGGPRETQYF
>TRBJ2-3|.|TRBV11-2|few
CASSSGTFATDTQYF
>TRBJ2-1|.|TRBV6-5|.
CASSTDRRTYNEQFF
>TRBJ2-5|.|TRBV29-1|.
CSVRIDRQETQYF
>TRBJ2-6|.|TRBV5-1|few
CASSVTTVSGANVLTF
>TRBJ2-7|.|TRBV18|few
CASSADRFSYEQYF
>TRBJ1-1|TRBD1|TRBV6-5|.
CASSSARDRPLNTEAFF
>TRBJ1-5|.|TRBV30|many
CAWSVWNQPQHF
>TRBJ1-1|.|TRBV5-4|.
CASSLRIDNTEAFF
>TRBJ2-1|.|TRBV7-3|.
CASSSPPSQNEQFF
>TRBJ2-4|.|TRBV29-1|.
CSVGDGFLAKNIQYF
>TRBJ2-5|TRBD2|TRBV24-1|.
CATSDQGLAGETQYF
>TRBJ2-3|.|TRBV10-3|.
CAISRDFTQYF
>TRBJ1-2|TRBD1|TRBV6-5|few
CASSPGQGVMGYTF
>TRBJ2-2|.|TRBV12-3/TRBV12-4|few
CASSPEWRRGGELFF
>TRBJ1-6|TRBD1|TRBV20-1|.
CSARPTSAGGYF
>TRBJ1-1|.|TRBV5-1|.
CASSLLDTNTEAFF
>TRBJ2-2|.|TRBV5-4|.
CASSFLTVSNTGELFF
>TRBJ2-2|.|TRBV11-3|.
CASSPGSLAGELFF
>TRBJ1-2|TRBD1|TRBV20-1|.
CSARSKGGQGMYGYTF
>TRBJ2-3|.|TRBV6-5|.
CASSYKDTQYF